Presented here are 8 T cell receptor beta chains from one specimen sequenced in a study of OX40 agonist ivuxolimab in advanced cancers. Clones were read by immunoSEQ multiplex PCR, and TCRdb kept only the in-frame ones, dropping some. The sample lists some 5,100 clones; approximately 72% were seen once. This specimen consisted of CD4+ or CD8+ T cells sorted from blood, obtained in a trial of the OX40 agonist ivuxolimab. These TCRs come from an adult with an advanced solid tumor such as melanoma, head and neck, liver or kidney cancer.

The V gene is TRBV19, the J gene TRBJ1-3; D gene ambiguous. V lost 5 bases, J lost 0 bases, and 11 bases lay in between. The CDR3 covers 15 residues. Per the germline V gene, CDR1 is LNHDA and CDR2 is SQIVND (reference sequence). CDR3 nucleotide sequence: TGTGCCAGTAGTCGGACGGAATACTCTGGAAACACCATATATTTT. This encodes CASSRTEYSGNTIYF.

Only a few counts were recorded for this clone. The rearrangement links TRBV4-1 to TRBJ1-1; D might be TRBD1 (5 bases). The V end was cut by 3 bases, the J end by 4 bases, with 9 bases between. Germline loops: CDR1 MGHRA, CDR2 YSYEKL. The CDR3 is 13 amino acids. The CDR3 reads CASSHAGGTEAFF. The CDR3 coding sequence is TGCGCCAGCAGCCATGCGGGGGGCACTGAAGCTTTCTTT.

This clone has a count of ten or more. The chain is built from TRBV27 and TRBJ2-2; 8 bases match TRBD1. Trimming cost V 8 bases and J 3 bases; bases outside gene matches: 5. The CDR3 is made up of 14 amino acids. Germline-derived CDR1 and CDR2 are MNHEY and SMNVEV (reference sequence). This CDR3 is CASRTGPYTGELFF. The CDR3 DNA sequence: TGTGCCAGCCGGACAGGGCCTTACACCGGGGAGCTGTTTTTT.

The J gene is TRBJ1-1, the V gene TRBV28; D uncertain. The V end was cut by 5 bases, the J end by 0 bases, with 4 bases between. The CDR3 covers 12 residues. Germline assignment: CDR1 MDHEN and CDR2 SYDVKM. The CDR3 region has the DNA TGTGCCAGCAGTACCGTGAACACTGAAGCTTTCTTT. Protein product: CASSTVNTEAFF.

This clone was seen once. The CDR3 DNA follows: TGTGCCAGCAACCAGGGGTGGCCGAACACTGAAGCTTTCTTT. Protein: CASNQGWPNTEAFF. The chain uses TRBV9 and TRBJ1-1; maybe TRBD1 (6 bases). Deletions cut 6 bases from V and 1 base from J, with 13 bases between. The CDR3 is made up of 14 amino acids. Looked up from germline, CDR1 is SGDLS and CDR2 is YYNGEE.

The CDR3 sequence is CASSQEVPQPQHF. CDR3 nucleotides: TGTGCCAGCAGCCAAGAGGTCCCTCAGCCCCAGCATTTT. The V gene is TRBV4-2, the J gene TRBJ1-5; D gene ambiguous. Germline V lookup: CDR1 LGHNA, CDR2 YNFKEQ. V gave up 0 bases and J gave up 6 bases, with 6 bases separating them. CDR3 length: 13 residues.

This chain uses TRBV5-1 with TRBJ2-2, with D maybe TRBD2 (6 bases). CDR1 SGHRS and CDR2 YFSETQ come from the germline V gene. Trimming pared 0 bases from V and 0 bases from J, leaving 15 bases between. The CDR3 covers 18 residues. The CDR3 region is CASSLVTGRIPNTGELFF. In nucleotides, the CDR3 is TGCGCCAGCAGCTTGGTCACCGGGAGAATACCGAACACCGGGGAGCTGTTTTTT. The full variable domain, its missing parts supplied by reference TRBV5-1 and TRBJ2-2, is KAGVTQTPRYLIKTRGQQVTLSCSPISGHRSVSWYQQTPGQGLQFLFEYFSETQRNKGNFPGRFSGRQFSNSRSEMNVSTLELGDSALYLCASSLVTGRIPNTGELFFGEGSRLTVL.

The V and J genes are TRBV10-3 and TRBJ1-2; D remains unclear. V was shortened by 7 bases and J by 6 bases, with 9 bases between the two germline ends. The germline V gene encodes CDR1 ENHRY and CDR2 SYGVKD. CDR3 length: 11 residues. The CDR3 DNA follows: TGTGCCATCAACGAGGAAGATGGCTACACCTTC. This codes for CAINEEDGYTF.